The next 19 T cell receptor beta chains were all read from a single sample in a study of blood T cell dynamics during melanoma immunotherapy. Described time point: week 3, after first cycle of checkpoint inhibitor. The data were produced by immunoSEQ multiplex PCR, yet TCRdb's version contains in-frame clones alone and is incomplete. The table includes roughly 14,000 clones, about 83% detected once. The sequences come from blood, collected from a patient treated with checkpoint blockade. The receptors stem from a human donor with melanoma.

The rearrangement links TRBV6-1 to TRBJ2-2; D not certain. Germline V lookup: CDR1 MNHNS, CDR2 SASEGT. V lost 4 bases, J lost 0 bases, and 9 bases lay in between. The CDR3 has 15 amino acids. This chain's CDR3 is CASSVWSTNTGELFF. The CDR3 region has the DNA TGTGCCAGCAGTGTGTGGAGTACGAACACCGGGGAGCTGTTTTTT.

V is TRBV5-6 and J is TRBJ2-1, with 8 bases matching TRBD2. This CDR3 is 17 amino acids long. V lost 0 bases and J lost 9; bases outside the gene matches: 14. Germline CDR1 and CDR2: SGHDT and YYEEEE. The CDR3 sequence: CASSLVGTRREEGEQFF. The CDR3, as DNA: TGTGCCAGCAGCTTGGTGGGGACTAGAAGGGAGGAGGGTGAGCAGTTCTTC.

The chain carries TRBV7-2 and TRBJ2-2; 7 positions match TRBD2. From germline, CDR1 is SGHTA and CDR2 FQGNSA. V shed 0 bases, J shed 0 bases, and the junction held 1 base outside the gene matches. This CDR3 has 16 amino acids. The CDR3 spells CASSLAGRSNTGELFF. The CDR3 DNA follows: TGTGCCAGCAGCTTAGCCGGGAGGTCGAACACCGGGGAGCTGTTTTTT.

The rearrangement uses TRBV6-6 and TRBJ1-1; possible D gene TRBD1, 6 bases. The CDR3 is 13 amino acids. Per germline, CDR1 MNHNY and CDR2 SVGAGI (reference sequence). Trimming removed 6 bases at V and 5 bases at J, with 13 bases between. CDR3 sequence: CASRLQGETEAFF. CDR3 DNA: TGTGCCAGCAGGTTACAGGGAGAGACTGAAGCTTTCTTT.

This chain uses TRBV19 with TRBJ1-3, with 10 bases matching TRBD1. The CDR3 sequence is 15 residues long. Germline trimming cut 5 bases from V and 2 bases from J; bases unmatched to any gene: 3. Germline loops: CDR1 LNHDA, CDR2 SQIVND (reference sequence). CDR3 sequence (DNA): TGTGCCAGTAGTTCCGGGACAGGGGCTGGAAACACCATATATTTT. Translation: CASSSGTGAGNTIYF.

The rearrangement links TRBV6-1 to TRBJ2-7; perhaps TRBD1 as D (5 bases). This CDR3 region has 14 residues. The germline V and J ends were trimmed by 5 bases and 2 bases, with 13 bases remaining between them. In germline, CDR1 is MNHNS, CDR2 SASEGT. CDR3 sequence reads: CASSLDRGTYEQYF. CDR3 DNA: TGTGCCAGCAGTTTAGATAGGGGAACCTACGAGCAGTACTTC.

The chain is built from TRBV29-1 and TRBJ2-5; 10 bases map to TRBD2. Gene TRBJ2-7 matches the end of the DNA better, so the J call may be wrong. This CDR3 has 16 amino acids. The V gene's germline CDR1 is SQVTM and CDR2 ANQGSEA. Here the CDR3 reads CSVAGTSAWSSYEQYF. DNA of the CDR3: TGCAGCGTTGCTGGGACTAGCGCTTGGAGCTCCTACGAGCAGTACTTC.

The genes are TRBV2 and TRBJ2-6, with D uncertain. The CDR3 has 14 residues. V was shortened by 11 bases and J by 2 bases, with 13 bases between the two germline ends. Germline V gene lookup returns CDR1 SNHLY and CDR2 FYNNEI. CDR3 protein: CASSVEAGANVLTF. The CDR3 DNA reads as TGTGCCTCCAGCGTTGAGGCTGGGGCCAACGTCCTGACTTTC. The variable domain in full, completed from reference TRBV2 and TRBJ2-6, reads EPEVTQTPSHQVTQMGQEVILRCVPISNHLYFYWYRQILGQKVEFLVSFYNNEISEKSEIFDDQFSVERPDGSNFTLKIRSTKLEDSAMYFCASSVEAGANVLTFGAGSRLTVL.

A word on this clone: Its ends do not fully match the called genes, so a read error is possible. This rearrangement joins TRBV7-7 to TRBJ2-5; 8 nucleotides line up with TRBD2. The CDR3 loop spans 16 amino acids. Germline V gene data show CDR1 as SSHAT and CDR2 as FNYEAQ (reference sequence). This CDR3 reads CASSLGVSGMVETQYF. For the CDR3, the DNA is TGTGCTAGCAGCTTAGGGGTTAGCGGGATGGTGGAGACCCAGTACTTC. Together with reference TRBV7-7 and TRBJ2-5, the CDR3 gives the full variable domain: GAGVSQSPRYKVTKRGQDVTLRCDPISSHATLYWYQQALGQGPEFLTYFNYEAQPDKSGLPSDRFSAERPEGSISTLTIQRTEQRDSAMYRCASSLGVSGMVETQYFGPGTRLLVL.

In the case of this clone: Other nucleotide sequences in the sample specify the same CDR3. The chain combines TRBV18 with TRBJ2-2; 9 bases agree with TRBD1. Germline assignment: CDR1 KGHSH and CDR2 LQKENI. Unmatched junction bases numbered 4, after V lost 3 bases and J lost 2 bases. This CDR3 has 16 residues. This CDR3 reads CASSPPTGGNTGELFF. CDR3 bases: TGTGCCAGCTCACCTCCTACAGGGGGCAACACCGGGGAGCTGTTTTTT.

The chain employs TRBV19 and TRBJ1-3; D gene unclear. The germline V gene has CDR1 LNHDA and CDR2 SQIVND (reference sequence). The CDR3 has 15 amino acids. The V gene lost 5 bases and the J gene lost 2 bases, with 13 bases spanning the gap. Written as DNA, the CDR3 is TGTGCCAGTAGTCCCCGACTTTTCCCTGGAAACACCATATATTTT. Translated: CASSPRLFPGNTIYF.

The chain uses TRBV11-2 and TRBJ2-1; unclear D gene. Germline V gene lookup returns CDR1 SGHAT and CDR2 FQNNGV. Trimming took 3 bases from V and 5 from J, leaving 8 bases between them. The CDR3 runs 13 residues. The CDR3 spells CASSFSVDNEQFF. The DNA for the CDR3 is TGTGCCAGCAGCTTCTCGGTGGACAATGAGCAGTTCTTC.

V usage is TRBV6-1 and J usage is TRBJ2-7; TRBD2 aligns across 10 bases. This CDR3 spans 14 amino acids. The junction had 2 bases not matched to a gene; V was cut back by 4 bases and J by 2 bases. Germline-derived CDR1 and CDR2 are MNHNS and SASEGT. The CDR3 nucleotides read TGTGCCAGCAGTGTTACTAGCGGGGCCTACGAGCAGTACTTC. This gives the protein CASSVTSGAYEQYF.

CDR3 sequence (DNA): TGTGCCAGCAGCGCCACAGGGGGCGGTGGCACCGGGGAGCTGTTTTTT. This codes for CASSATGGGGTGELFF. V gene TRBV2 combines with J gene TRBJ2-2, with 9 bases fitting TRBD1. This CDR3 comprises 16 residues. The V gene end was trimmed by 6 bases and the J gene end by 4 bases; junction bases not matched to a gene: 9. Germline CDR1 and CDR2: SNHLY and FYNNEI.

CDR3 amino acids: CASGIAGANVLTF. DNA for the CDR3: TGTGCCAGTGGGATTGCTGGGGCCAACGTCCTGACTTTC. This chain joins TRBV11-2 and TRBJ2-6, with unresolved D. CDR1 is SGHAT, CDR2 FQNNGV, per germline. This CDR3 is 13 amino acids long. V was clipped by 9 bases and J by 2 bases, with 8 bases between them.

The rearrangement links TRBV6-1 to TRBJ2-4; TRBD2 agrees at 10 bases. CDR3 size: 16 residues. V gave up 3 bases and J gave up 9 bases; unmatched junction bases: 11. The germline CDR1 and CDR2 sequences are MNHNS and SASEGT. CDR3: CASSDPNLAGVVIQYF. Written as DNA, the CDR3 is TGTGCCAGCAGTGACCCTAATCTAGCGGGAGTGGTCATTCAGTACTTC.

The genes are TRBV7-9 and TRBJ2-2; D is perhaps TRBD1 or TRBD2 (5 bases each). CDR3 length: 16 amino acids. V lost 5 bases, J lost 2 bases, and 15 bases lay in between. Germline V gene sequence: CDR1 SEHNR, CDR2 FQNEAQ (reference sequence). DNA for the CDR3: TGTGCCAGCAGCCCAGGGACGAGAGGCAACACCGGGGAGCTGTTTTTT. It is translated as CASSPGTRGNTGELFF.

The rearrangement joins TRBV7-9 to TRBJ2-7, with TRBD1 identical over 9 bases. Germline CDR1 is SEHNR and CDR2 is FQNEAQ (reference sequence). The CDR3 consists of 13 residues. The V segment lost 4 bases and the J segment 11 bases; nucleotides outside the gene matches: 9. In nucleotides, the CDR3 is TGTGCCAGCAGCTGGGACAGGGCGGATTTGAAGTACTTC. Protein sequence: CASSWDRADLKYF.

The chain combines TRBV2 with TRBJ2-5, with D possibly being TRBD2 (6 bases). The J call could be wrong; TRBJ2-7 is a better fit for the DNA end. The CDR3 totals 15 residues. Germline loops: CDR1 SNHLY, CDR2 FYNNEI. DNA of the CDR3: TGTGCCAGCAGTGAAGAAGCGGGTCCCAACTACGAGCAGTACTTC. This codes for CASSEEAGPNYEQYF.